Listed below are T cell receptor beta chains from one sample, sequenced in a study of blood T cell repertoires in COVID-19. Measured with immunoSEQ multiplex PCR; TCRdb has only the in-frame clones, and not every one. The table has 270,000 or so clones, more than 65% seen once. The sequenced sample consisted of peripheral blood. These receptors were taken from a woman aged 18-35 years with acute or convalescent COVID-19. Both conserved end residues are trimmed from each CDR3. Fields, in order: CDR3 length, V gene, CDR3 protein.

>12|TRBV27
ASSSLDTYHEQF
>16|TRBV5-5
ASSPRMGTGSGGYEQY
>16|TRBV6-4
ASSDSPEVGAPRAEQY
>13|TRBV7-2
ASSPWGRGTYEQY
>10|TRBV11-2
ASSQSYDTQY
>11|TRBV19
ASSVGGGGEQY
>13|TRBV6-4
ASSDGSGQNYGYT
>15|TRBV16
ASSPHRSSGSGDEQF
>12|TRBV21-1
ASSNKRGRQKLF
>11|TRBV14
ASSQVDGDEQY
>13|TRBV18
ASSPRGRVEEKLF
>10|TRBV7-9
ASSVGGYEQY
>13|TRBV30
AWSRRGTGISPLH
>14|TRBV5-1
ASSFSAGVSTGELF
>16|TRBV10-3
AISVGTGTETPYNEQF
>13|TRBV2
ASRGSGTVPYEQY
>12|TRBV6-5
ASSSGQGVYEQY
>12|TRBV19
ASRTSGRGETQY
>15|TRBV5-1
ASSPGTSGQGMETQY
>15|TRBV19
ASSPRDRGFSNYEQY
>15|TRBV7-9
ASSLALGGQGVHEQF
>13|TRBV7-2
ASSNIAGPTYEQY
>17|TRBV23-1
ASSQNLRQVRGVNEKLF
>11|TRBV12-3/TRBV12-4
ASSPRQNSPLH
>11|TRBV19
ASSQDRAYEQY
>12|TRBV27
ASLQPGQGNEQY
>14|TRBV18
ASSPPLQGTNTEAF
>11|TRBV5-1
ASSFGQGYEAF
>12|TRBV7-2
ASSRGGTDYGYT
>11|TRBV2
ASHHRGGETQY
>17|TRBV14
ASSQVVRQGVYLNTEAF